One sample yielded the 5 T cell receptor beta chains listed below, sequenced in a study of PD-L1 blockade in urothelial cancer. The assay was immunoSEQ multiplex PCR, and TCRdb's table has in-frame clones only and misses some. The profile shows over 30,000 clones, around 82% of them singletons. Indicated time point: pretreatment peripheral blood. Sequenced material: PBMCs, taken around atezolizumab (anti-PD-L1) treatment. All receptors come from a man in his 60s with urothelial cancer.

The chain has TRBV7-2 and TRBJ2-7; 10 bases map to TRBD1. Trimming at V came to 5 bases and at J to 4 bases, leaving 8 bases not matched to a gene. CDR3 length: 15 amino acids. Germline values: CDR1 SGHTA, CDR2 FQGNSA. The CDR3 reads CASSRAGTGAYEQYF. DNA of the CDR3: TGTGCCAGCAGCCGAGCGGGGACAGGGGCATACGAGCAGTACTTC.

This sequence joins TRBV27 and TRBJ2-7; tentatively, D is TRBD2 (7 bases). The CDR3 extends over 17 amino acids. Trimming cost V 7 bases and J 6 bases, with 28 bases left between them. The germline V gene has CDR1 MNHEY and CDR2 SMNVEV (reference sequence). The CDR3 DNA follows: TGTGCCAGCACCCTATGGTCGGGGGGCGGGAGTCGGGGCGAGCAGTACTTC. Protein sequence: CASTLWSGGGSRGEQYF.

This clone is a singleton in its sample. This chain joins TRBV7-2 and TRBJ1-5; possibly TRBD1 for D (5 bases). CDR3 length: 17 amino acids. Trimming left V 0 bases short and J 0 bases short, with 12 bases between. CDR1 SGHTA and CDR2 FQGNSA come from the germline V gene. This chain's CDR3 is CASSLAGGTASNQPQHF. The CDR3 DNA follows: TGTGCCAGCAGCTTAGCGGGGGGGACGGCTAGCAATCAGCCCCAGCATTTT.

The V call is TRBV19, the J call TRBJ2-3; 10 positions match TRBD2. The CDR3 covers 14 residues. V gave up 4 bases and J gave up 4 bases; unmatched junction bases: 2. Germline loops: CDR1 LNHDA, CDR2 SQIVND (reference sequence). CDR3 DNA sequence: TGTGCCAGTAGTACTAGCGGGGGCGCAGATACGCAGTATTTT. It translates to CASSTSGGADTQYF.

This clone was detected once. One end of the junction does not line up with germline, which may come from a read error. This sequence joins TRBV7-3 and TRBJ2-1, with 8 positions matching TRBD2. The germline V gene has CDR1 SGHTA and CDR2 FQGTGA. This CDR3 spans 15 amino acids. The CDR3 sequence: CASSWDSGTYSEQFF. In DNA form, the CDR3 reads TGTGCCAGCAGCTGGGATAGCGGGACTTACAGTGAGCAGTTCTTC.